The subject of this entry is one TCR beta chain. The CDR3 spans 13 residues. Germline V CDR1 and CDR2: LNHDA, SQIVND (reference sequence). The V end was cut by 3 bases, the J end by 1 base, with 4 bases between. The sample comes from a study of blood T cell repertoires in COVID-19. As for the study in general: Sites across the United States, Italy and Spain contributed samples from acute and convalescent COVID-19. T cells, B-cell-depleted T cells, or PBMCs provided the cDNA or gDNA that served as material.

Per the original methods: Estimation of nucleated cell counts relied on the amplification of reference gene primers. Produced via immunoSEQ multiplex PCR; TCRdb's table is partial and in-frame only. The DNA gave D and trimming, while V, J and clone size come from that table. The sample contains about 260,000 clones, about 87% of which appear only once. This chain uses TRBV19 with TRBJ1-3; D not certain. The origin of this receptor is a man aged 60 to 75 who had recovered from COVID-19. The sequencing sample was made of peripheral blood. CDR3: CASSILSGNTIYF. The CDR3 DNA reads as TGTGCCAGTAGTATTCTTTCTGGAAACACCATATATTTT.